This entry lists 9 T cell receptor beta chains sequenced from one sample in a study of PD-L1 blockade in urothelial cancer. Time point noted: pretreatment peripheral blood. Using immunoSEQ multiplex PCR, the repertoire was profiled, and TCRdb retains in-frame clones only, with some absent. The sample holds roughly 43,000 clones, around 82% seen once. The sample consisted of PBMCs, taken around atezolizumab (anti-PD-L1) treatment. The receptors here all came from a man in his sixties with urothelial cancer.

The rearrangement joins TRBV30 to TRBJ2-7, with 7 bases matching TRBD2. The CDR3 has 15 amino acids. Unmatched junction bases numbered 9, after V lost 1 base and J lost 3 bases. Germline values: CDR1 GTSNPN, CDR2 SVGIG (reference sequence). CDR3 amino acids: CAWSGGTIAVYEQYF. The DNA of the CDR3 is TGTGCCTGGAGTGGCGGGACTATAGCTGTCTACGAGCAGTACTTC.

The CDR3, as DNA: TGTGCCAGCAGCCCCGGGAGCACAGATACGCAGTATTTT. It encodes CASSPGSTDTQYF. The rearrangement joins TRBV9 to TRBJ2-3; no firm D call. The V gene's germline CDR1 is SGDLS and CDR2 YYNGEE. Trimming removed 4 bases from V and 0 bases from J, with 6 bases in between. CDR3 length equals 13 residues.

The chain has TRBV11-2 and TRBJ2-5, with TRBD1 as a possible D gene (5 bases). Germline V CDR1 and CDR2: SGHAT, FQNNGV. The CDR3 has 16 amino acids. V was pared by 2 bases and J by 6 bases, with 19 bases between. CDR3 region: CASSLNLGQGGKTQYF. The CDR3 DNA reads TGTGCCAGCAGCTTAAACCTAGGGCAGGGTGGAAAGACCCAGTACTTC. Drawing the rest from reference TRBV11-2 and TRBJ2-5, the complete variable domain is EAGVAQSPRYKIIEKRQSVAFWCNPISGHATLYWYQQILGQGPKLLIQFQNNGVVDDSQLPKDRFSAERLKGVDSTLKIQPAKLEDSAVYLCASSLNLGQGGKTQYFGPGTRLLVL.

This clone was picked up a small number of times. The gene calls are TRBV15 and TRBJ2-6; TRBD1 matches 10 bases. The germline V gene has CDR1 LNHNV and CDR2 YYDKDF (reference sequence). The CDR3 consists of 16 residues. Trimming cost V 4 bases and J 8 bases; bases outside gene matches: 8. The CDR3 nucleotides are TGTGCCACCAGCACCTCCACGGGACAGGGGTCCAACGTCCTGACTTTC. It codes for CATSTSTGQGSNVLTF.

The rearrangement joins TRBV15 to TRBJ2-7, with 11 bases fitting TRBD2. Looked up from germline, CDR1 is LNHNV and CDR2 is YYDKDF (reference sequence). V gave up 2 bases and J gave up 4 bases; unmatched junction bases: 7. This CDR3 is built from 16 residues. CDR3 in amino acids: CATSRKLAGEGYEQYF. The CDR3 DNA is TGTGCCACCAGCAGAAAACTAGCGGGAGAGGGGTACGAGCAGTACTTC.

This chain joins TRBV28 and TRBJ1-5; the match to TRBD1 covers 7 bases. Germline assignment: CDR1 MDHEN and CDR2 SYDVKM. This CDR3 spans 16 amino acids. J gave up 6 bases and V 5 bases, and 13 bases lay outside the gene matches. In DNA form, the CDR3 reads TGTGCCAGCAGTGCCCAGACAGGGATGTTGGGTCAGCCCCAGCATTTT. Its protein is CASSAQTGMLGQPQHF.

The V and J genes are TRBV10-3 and TRBJ1-1, with TRBD1 matching 9 bases. Per the germline V gene, CDR1 is ENHRY and CDR2 is SYGVKD. CDR3 length equals 15 residues. With V trimmed by 2 bases and J by 2 bases, 3 bases remained unmatched. As DNA, the CDR3 is TGTGCCATCAGTGAGAGGACAGGGGAAAACACTGAAGCTTTCTTT. Its protein product is CAISERTGENTEAFF.

This clone was found a few times. The chain's CDR3 is CSVEGAGNTEAFF. The CDR3 DNA sequence: TGCAGCGTTGAAGGAGCGGGAAACACTGAAGCTTTCTTT. The rearrangement uses TRBV29-1 and TRBJ1-1; D is undetermined. V was cut by 1 base and J by 2 bases, with 8 bases left in between. Germline V lookup: CDR1 SQVTM, CDR2 ANQGSEA. This CDR3 has 13 amino acids.

The chain has TRBV7-2 and TRBJ2-2; 7 positions match TRBD1. Germline V lookup: CDR1 SGHTA, CDR2 FQGNSA. CDR3 size: 15 residues. Trimming took 3 bases from V and 6 from J; bases not matched to a gene: 7. As DNA, the CDR3 is TGTGCCAGCAGCTTTACAGGGGTTCACGCCGGGGAGCTGTTTTTT. It specifies CASSFTGVHAGELFF.